This T cell receptor beta chain was identified in a study of HIV-infected children after antiretroviral therapy interruption. In the study overall: Recorded EBV and CMV exposure existed for most children.

Treatment described: PENTA 11 planned treatment interruption arm or continuous ART arm. The TCR library was built from RNA with a 3' RACE protocol and unique molecular identifiers. TCRdb re-analysed the 3' RACE reads in MiXCR, keeping a single row per CDR3 protein. The sample lists 70,000 to 90,000 distinct CDR3 sequences; less than 7% were seen once. This clonotype was observed many times. Germline values: CDR1 SGHAT, CDR2 FQDESV (reference sequence). V lost 5 bases and J 5 bases, leaving 10 bases between the germline ends. This CDR3 region has 13 residues. The chain links TRBV11-1 to TRBJ2-1; D is ambiguous. The sequencing used CD45RA+ CD4+ T cells from PBMCs, pooled from several time points, collected from a donor given antiretroviral therapy, either interrupted or continuous. Subset of the sample: naive CD4+ CD45RA+ CD45RO- T cells. The source of this sequence is a pool of human donors with HIV. CDR3 loop: CASSLNENNEQFF. CDR3 DNA: TGTGCCAGCAGCCTGAATGAAAACAATGAGCAGTTCTTC.